The next 9 T cell receptor beta chains were all read from a single sample in a study of T cell repertoires in cytomegalovirus infection. The antigens these receptors bind are not known. TCRdb ran MiXCR on the reads and lists one entry per CDR3 protein. The sample has some 800,000 distinct CDR3 sequences, 25% to 35% seen once. The source was cultured CD8+ T cells from PBMCs, collected from culture after CMV antigen stimulation. These receptors originate from a human donor in good health (CMV status not recorded). Some clones in this sample may be carry-over from other donors' samples.

This chain links TRBV7-9 with TRBJ2-3; 13 bases fit TRBD2. Germline trimming cut 6 bases from V and 2 bases from J; bases unmatched to any gene: 11. The CDR3 spans 18 residues. Germline CDR1 SEHNR, CDR2 FQNEAQ (reference sequence). The CDR3 nucleotides are TGTGCCAGCAGTTTTACTAGCGGGGGGGCTTGGGTCACAGATACGCAGTATTTT. Translating it yields CASSFTSGGAWVTDTQYF.

This clonotype occurred a few times. V usage is TRBV7-9 and J usage is TRBJ1-1, with 8 bases aligning to TRBD1. The CDR3 totals 16 residues. V was clipped by 5 bases and J by 4 bases; unmatched bases: 12. The germline V gene encodes CDR1 SEHNR and CDR2 FQNEAQ (reference sequence). Here the CDR3 DNA reads TGTGCCAGCAGCCCCCCACAGGGGGAACCCAGCACTGAAGCTTTCTTT. It yields the protein CASSPPQGEPSTEAFF.

This clonotype was detected a few times. The rearrangement links TRBV4-1 to TRBJ2-7; 9 bases line up with TRBD2. Per germline, CDR1 MGHRA and CDR2 YSYEKL. The trim removed 3 bases at V and 0 bases at J, leaving 3 bases unmatched. This CDR3 is 15 amino acids long. This chain's CDR3 is CASSQLAGLSYEQYF. The CDR3 DNA sequence: TGCGCCAGCAGCCAGCTAGCGGGGCTCTCCTACGAGCAGTACTTC.

This chain connects TRBV6-2 or TRBV6-3 to TRBJ2-4; 8 bases agree with TRBD2. The CDR3 loop spans 14 amino acids. From germline, CDR1 is MNHEY and CDR2 SVGEGT. The V gene end was trimmed by 7 bases and the J gene end by 6 bases; junction bases not matched to a gene: 8. The CDR3 DNA sequence: TGTGCCAGCACCACTGGACTAGCCGGAAACATTCAGTACTTC. It encodes CASTTGLAGNIQYF.

This clonotype has more than one count but fewer than ten. The chain carries TRBV27 and TRBJ2-5; weak D call: TRBD2 (7 bases). Trimming removed 6 bases from V and 5 bases from J, with 19 bases in between. CDR3 length: 15 amino acids. Germline V gene sequence: CDR1 MNHEY, CDR2 SMNVEV (reference sequence). CDR3 DNA: TGTGCCAGCAGCCCTCGCCCCGAGGGGGGGGAGACCCAGTACTTC. As protein: CASSPRPEGGETQYF.

Only a few counts were recorded for this clonotype. J is TRBJ2-2 and V is TRBV13; D tentatively fits TRBD1 or TRBD2 (5 bases each). The CDR3 loop spans 18 amino acids. The germline V gene has CDR1 PRHDT and CDR2 FYEKMQ (reference sequence). V was shortened by 5 bases and J by 3 bases, with 22 bases between the two germline ends. CDR3 region: CASSRLGTQKRDTGELFF. The DNA for the CDR3 is TGTGCCAGCAGCAGGCTCGGGACCCAGAAAAGGGACACCGGGGAGCTGTTTTTT.

This clonotype came up a few times. The gene calls are TRBV2 and TRBJ2-5; D call uncertain. Trimming left V 9 bases short and J 7 bases short, with 18 bases between. CDR1 is SNHLY, CDR2 FYNNEI, per germline. The CDR3 covers 13 residues. CDR3 nucleotides: TGTGCCAGTTTTGGCGAAGGAAAGCGGACCCAGTACTTC. It encodes CASFGEGKRTQYF.

Many counts were recorded for this clonotype. The V gene is TRBV6-1, the J gene TRBJ2-5; TRBD2 is a possible D gene (7 bases). The germline V gene encodes CDR1 MNHNS and CDR2 SASEGT. V lost 0 bases to trimming and J lost 2 bases, with 16 bases between them. The CDR3 sequence is 17 residues long. DNA for the CDR3: TGTGCCAGCAGTGAAGCGGGTTGGGGGGGGGCTCAAGAGACCCAGTACTTC. This gives the protein CASSEAGWGGAQETQYF.

The CDR3 is CASSFLVTTGELFF. DNA of the CDR3: TGTGCCAGCAGCTTCCTGGTTACCACCGGGGAGCTGTTTTTT. This chain links TRBV7-8 with TRBJ2-2; D is uncertain. Germline CDR1 and CDR2: SGHVS and FQNEAQ. The CDR3 length is 14 residues. V lost 3 bases and J lost 4, with 9 bases in between.